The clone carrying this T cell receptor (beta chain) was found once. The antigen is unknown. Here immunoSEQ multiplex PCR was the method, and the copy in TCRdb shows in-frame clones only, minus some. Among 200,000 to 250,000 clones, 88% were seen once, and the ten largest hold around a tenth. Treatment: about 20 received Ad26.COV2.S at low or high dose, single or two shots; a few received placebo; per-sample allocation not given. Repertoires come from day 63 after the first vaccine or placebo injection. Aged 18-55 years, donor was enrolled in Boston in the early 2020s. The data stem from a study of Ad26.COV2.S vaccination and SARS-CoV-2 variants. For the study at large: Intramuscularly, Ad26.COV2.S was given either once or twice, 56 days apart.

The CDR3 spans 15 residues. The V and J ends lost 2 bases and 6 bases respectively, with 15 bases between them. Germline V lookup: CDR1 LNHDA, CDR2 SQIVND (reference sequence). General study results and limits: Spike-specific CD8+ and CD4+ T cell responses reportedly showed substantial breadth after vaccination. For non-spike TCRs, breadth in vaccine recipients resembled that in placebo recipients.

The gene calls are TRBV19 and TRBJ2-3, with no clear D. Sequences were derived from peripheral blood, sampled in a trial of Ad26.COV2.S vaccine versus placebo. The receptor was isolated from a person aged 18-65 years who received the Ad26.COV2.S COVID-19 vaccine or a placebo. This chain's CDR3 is CASSILPVAADTQYF. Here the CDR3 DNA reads TGTGCCAGTAGTATACTCCCCGTCGCAGCCGATACGCAGTATTTT.